A single sample is the source of the 29 T cell receptor beta chains below, sequenced in a study of OX40 agonist ivuxolimab in advanced cancers. Generated by immunoSEQ multiplex PCR, the TCRdb table keeps only in-frame clones and is missing some. The table lists under 100,000 clones, 85% to 95% of them singletons, with approximately 11% in the top ten. Source: CD4+ or CD8+ T cells sorted from blood, taken in a trial of the OX40 agonist ivuxolimab. The source of these receptors is an adult with an advanced solid tumor such as melanoma, head and neck, liver or kidney cancer.

This clone is a singleton in its sample. The V and J genes are TRBV7-6 and TRBJ2-1, with D possibly called TRBD1 or TRBD2 (5 bases each). The CDR3 has 13 residues. The germline CDR1 and CDR2 sequences are SGHVS and FNYEAQ. With 5 bases removed from V and 5 bases from J, the gap between germline ends came to 10 bases. The CDR3 sequence: CASSPGTHNEQFF. The CDR3 nucleotides read TGTGCCAGCAGCCCGGGGACCCACAATGAGCAGTTCTTC.

The chain joins TRBV5-6 to TRBJ2-1; perhaps TRBD2 as D (7 bases). Trimming pared 2 bases from V and 2 bases from J, leaving 11 bases between. This CDR3 spans 15 amino acids. CDR1 SGHDT and CDR2 YYEEEE come from the germline V gene. The CDR3 loop reads CASSLGGAAYNEQFF. Written as DNA, the CDR3 is TGTGCCAGCAGCTTAGGGGGGGCCGCCTACAATGAGCAGTTCTTC.

The chain links TRBV30 to TRBJ2-7; possibly TRBD1 for D (5 bases). Germline V gene lookup returns CDR1 GTSNPN and CDR2 SVGIG (reference sequence). This CDR3 is built from 12 residues. Trimming shortened V by 2 bases and J by 5 bases, and 10 bases separated the two germline ends. This CDR3 reads CAWSPTGNEQYF. CDR3 coding DNA: TGTGCCTGGAGTCCTACAGGCAACGAGCAGTACTTC.

The genes are TRBV6-4 and TRBJ2-5; tentatively, D is TRBD1 (5 bases). Germline CDR1 and CDR2: MRHNA and SNTAGT. The ends were cut back, 0 bases at V and 5 bases at J, with 13 bases in the middle. The CDR3 length is 15 residues. The CDR3 DNA follows: TGTGCCAGCAGTGACTCGGGGCTGGGATGGGAGACCCAGTACTTC. It codes for CASSDSGLGWETQYF.

This clone was seen once. The genes are TRBV29-1 and TRBJ1-1, with a possible D match to TRBD1 (6 bases). This CDR3 contains 15 residues. Germline CDR1 and CDR2: SQVTM and ANQGSEA. V lost 6 bases and J 1 base, leaving 18 bases between the germline ends. CDR3 region: CSVPLQGRGNTEAFF. The CDR3 DNA sequence: TGCAGCGTCCCTTTACAGGGAAGAGGGAACACTGAAGCTTTCTTT.

This rearrangement joins TRBV10-3 to TRBJ2-4; D is possibly TRBD2 (6 bases). V dropped 11 bases and J dropped 6 bases, with 20 bases sitting between them. In germline, CDR1 is ENHRY, CDR2 SYGVKD. The CDR3 runs 14 residues. The CDR3 loop is CASWGGAGRNIQYF. The CDR3 DNA follows: TGTGCCTCCTGGGGCGGGGCGGGGAGAAACATTCAGTACTTC.

The rearrangement links TRBV29-1 to TRBJ1-3, with D unresolved. The CDR3 totals 13 residues. V was shortened by 0 bases and J by 6 bases, with 9 bases between the two germline ends. Germline lookup yields CDR1 SQVTM and CDR2 ANQGSEA. DNA for the CDR3: TGCAGCGTTGAAGAGAGGGTCGAAAACACCATATATTTT. This translates into CSVEERVENTIYF.

This clone was detected only once. V and J are TRBV6-5 and TRBJ2-7; D may be TRBD1 or TRBD2 (5 bases each). V was pared by 0 bases and J by 4 bases, with 10 bases between. This CDR3 has 14 residues. Looked up from germline, CDR1 is MNHEY and CDR2 is SVGAGI. CDR3 DNA sequence: TGTGCCAGCAGTTACTCCGGGACCCATTACGAGCAGTACTTC. It yields the protein CASSYSGTHYEQYF.

The gene calls are TRBV9 and TRBJ2-7; D is uncertain. CDR1 and CDR2 from the germline V gene are SGDLS and YYNGEE. The CDR3 totals 16 residues. The germline V and J ends were trimmed by 4 bases and 3 bases, with 20 bases remaining between them. The DNA for the CDR3 is TGTGCCAGCAGCCCCCTTACAACAGATATTCACTACGAGCAGTACTTC. This encodes CASSPLTTDIHYEQYF.

The chain uses TRBV19 and TRBJ1-4; D is uncertain. V was clipped by 2 bases and J by 3 bases, with 10 bases between them. Per germline, CDR1 LNHDA and CDR2 SQIVND (reference sequence). This CDR3 has 15 amino acids. This CDR3 reads CASSIISAANEKLFF. The CDR3 DNA sequence: TGTGCCAGTAGTATAATCAGTGCAGCTAATGAAAAACTGTTTTTT.

V usage is TRBV12-2 and J usage is TRBJ1-1. TRBV12-2 is a documented pseudogene. The CDR3 is 11 amino acids. The CDR3 bases are TGTGCCTGGACGGGGGACACTGAAGCTTTCTTT. Translating it yields CAWTGDTEAFF.

V and J are TRBV7-2 and TRBJ1-2, with 7 positions matching TRBD1. This CDR3 is built from 15 residues. Germline trimming cut 2 bases from V and 3 bases from J; bases unmatched to any gene: 6. Germline V gene sequence: CDR1 SGHTA, CDR2 FQGNSA. The CDR3 DNA is TGTGCCAGCAGCTTACTCCGGGACAGTCACTATGGCTACACCTTC. It encodes CASSLLRDSHYGYTF.

V and J are TRBV4-1 and TRBJ2-7; 7 bases agree with TRBD1. CDR1 and CDR2 from the germline V gene are MGHRA and YSYEKL. V shed 3 bases, J shed 5 bases, and the junction held 19 bases outside the gene matches. The CDR3 contains 18 residues. The CDR3 coding sequence is TGCGCCAGCAGCCACCCAACCAGGGGGACAGAGGTTAACCACGAGCAGTACTTC. Its translation: CASSHPTRGTEVNHEQYF.

The gene calls are TRBV7-8 and TRBJ2-3, with D possibly TRBD1 on 5 matching bases. The CDR3 extends over 13 amino acids. The ends were cut back, 3 bases at V and 2 bases at J, with 6 bases in the middle. CDR1 is SGHVS, CDR2 FQNEAQ, per germline. The chain's CDR3 is CASSFGATDTQYF. CDR3 sequence (DNA): TGTGCCAGCAGCTTTGGGGCCACAGATACGCAGTATTTT.

The rearrangement uses TRBV27 and TRBJ2-7, with D perhaps assigned TRBD1 or TRBD2 (5 bases each). CDR1 MNHEY and CDR2 SMNVEV come from the germline V gene (reference sequence). This CDR3 region has 14 residues. V was cut by 1 base and J by 2 bases, with 9 bases left in between. The CDR3 DNA follows: TGTGCCAGCAGTTTATGGGACGGAACCTACGAGCAGTACTTC. This translates into CASSLWDGTYEQYF.

The V and J genes are TRBV2 and TRBJ1-5; no firm D call. The length of the CDR3 is 15 residues. From germline, CDR1 is SNHLY and CDR2 FYNNEI. V was trimmed by 3 bases and J by 2 bases, leaving 11 bases between them. CDR3 residues: CASSDELSGNQPQHF. The DNA of the CDR3 is TGTGCCAGCAGTGATGAGCTTTCGGGCAATCAGCCCCAGCATTTT.

The rearrangement links TRBV11-3 to TRBJ2-1; the D is unclear. V was pared by 1 base and J by 2 bases, with 12 bases between. CDR1 is SGHNT, CDR2 YENEEA, per germline. The CDR3 loop spans 16 amino acids. The CDR3 coding sequence is TGTGCCAGCAGCTTAGGGAGTTGGCAAGCCTACAATGAGCAGTTCTTC. Its protein is CASSLGSWQAYNEQFF.

The rearrangement joins TRBV15 to TRBJ1-4; D not certain. Trimming stripped 6 bases from V and 6 bases from J, with 5 bases between. The CDR3 is 11 residues long. The germline CDR1 and CDR2 sequences are LNHNV and YYDKDF (reference sequence). CDR3 region: CATRNDEKLFF. CDR3 bases: TGTGCCACCAGAAACGATGAAAAACTGTTTTTT.

The CDR3 DNA sequence: TGTGCCACCAGCAGAGATCGGGATACAACTCCACCAGATACGCAGTATTTT. This encodes CATSRDRDTTPPDTQYF. V is TRBV15 and J is TRBJ2-3; weak D call: TRBD2 (5 bases). CDR1 is LNHNV and CDR2 is YYDKDF in the germline V gene (reference sequence). CDR3 length: 17 residues. Trimming took 0 bases from V and 4 from J, leaving 17 bases between them.

This sequence joins TRBV6-5 and TRBJ2-1; D call uncertain. V was shortened by 8 bases and J by 0 bases, with 5 bases between the two germline ends. This CDR3 is built from 12 residues. Germline CDR1 is MNHEY and CDR2 is SVGAGI. CDR3: CASLSSYNEQFF. CDR3 sequence (DNA): TGTGCCAGCTTAAGCTCCTACAATGAGCAGTTCTTC.

The chain's CDR3 is CASSLGGSNEQFF. The CDR3, as DNA: TGTGCCAGCAGTTTAGGAGGGTCCAATGAGCAGTTCTTC. This chain links TRBV27 with TRBJ2-1; possibly TRBD2 for D (6 bases). The V gene lost 2 bases and the J gene lost 6 bases, with 8 bases spanning the gap. Germline assignment: CDR1 MNHEY and CDR2 SMNVEV (reference sequence). This CDR3 is built from 13 residues.

This clone was observed a handful of times. The gene calls are TRBV2 and TRBJ1-6; D may be TRBD1 (6 bases). CDR1 and CDR2 (germline): SNHLY, FYNNEI. This CDR3 spans 16 amino acids. With 2 bases removed from V and 4 bases from J, the gap between germline ends came to 12 bases. In DNA, the CDR3 is TGTGCCAGCAGTGAAAGGGCAGGGGTGTATAATTCACCCCTCCACTTT. Residues: CASSERAGVYNSPLHF.

The chain has TRBV5-6 and TRBJ2-7; D remains unclear. Germline V gene sequence: CDR1 SGHDT, CDR2 YYEEEE. The CDR3 is 16 amino acids. V dropped 0 bases and J dropped 0 bases, with 13 bases sitting between them. The CDR3 nucleotides are TGTGCCAGCAGCTTGGGGCCAGTAGAGATCTCCTACGAGCAGTACTTC. It specifies CASSLGPVEISYEQYF. The variable domain in full, with the rest retrieved from reference TRBV5-6 and TRBJ2-7, is DAGVTQSPTHLIKTRGQQVTLRCSPKSGHDTVSWYQQALGQGPQFIFQYYEEEERQRGNFPDRFSGHQFPNYSSELNVNALLLGDSALYLCASSLGPVEISYEQYFGPGTRLTVT.

This chain connects TRBV5-1 to TRBJ2-5, with TRBD1 as a possible D gene (6 bases). CDR3 size: 13 residues. The germline CDR1 and CDR2 sequences are SGHRS and YFSETQ. The V end lost 5 bases, the J end lost 1 base, and 9 bases lay between the germline ends. The CDR3 DNA reads as TGCGCCAGCAGGCCACAGGGCCAAGAGACCCAGTACTTC. This sequence encodes CASRPQGQETQYF.

The V gene is TRBV4-3, the J gene TRBJ2-1, with a possible D match to TRBD2 (6 bases). The germline V and J ends were trimmed by 10 bases and 5 bases, with 18 bases remaining between them. The length of the CDR3 is 14 residues. Germline lookup yields CDR1 LGHNA and CDR2 YSLEER. The CDR3 nucleotides are TGCGCCACCGCGACGGGGGAAATTAACAATGAGCAGTTCTTC. This translates into CATATGEINNEQFF.

The chain recombines TRBV9 with TRBJ2-7; D ambiguous. Germline CDR1 SGDLS, CDR2 YYNGEE. V lost 0 bases and J 1 base, leaving 8 bases between the germline ends. The CDR3 is 14 residues long. The CDR3 DNA reads TGTGCCAGCAGCGTAGCTCCAATATCCTACGAGCAGTACTTC. This gives the protein CASSVAPISYEQYF. The variable domain in full, with the rest retrieved from reference TRBV9 and TRBJ2-7, is DSGVTQTPKHLITATGQRVTLRCSPRSGDLSVYWYQQSLDQGLQFLIQYYNGEERAKGNILERFSAQQFPDLHSELNLSSLELGDSALYFCASSVAPISYEQYFGPGTRLTVT.

V gene TRBV9 combines with J gene TRBJ2-2; 10 bases agree with TRBD1. Germline-derived CDR1 and CDR2 are SGDLS and YYNGEE. V shed 0 bases and J 4 bases; nucleotides not matched to a gene: 3. This CDR3 has 16 residues. DNA for the CDR3: TGTGCCAGCAGCGTAGAGGGACAGGGGTTCACCGGGGAGCTGTTTTTT. Its translation: CASSVEGQGFTGELFF.

The chain is built from TRBV9 and TRBJ2-1; 12 bases map to TRBD2. V lost 4 bases and J lost 8; bases outside the gene matches: 7. CDR1 and CDR2 from the germline V gene are SGDLS and YYNGEE. The CDR3 extends over 15 amino acids. CDR3 sequence: CASSPSTSGGHEQFF. The CDR3 DNA reads TGTGCCAGCAGCCCCTCGACTAGCGGGGGCCATGAGCAGTTCTTC.

This chain connects TRBV6-5 to TRBJ2-2, with 7 bases that match TRBD2. This CDR3 comprises 13 residues. V trimming: 2 bases; J trimming: 6 bases; junction bases outside the gene matches: 0. Germline V lookup: CDR1 MNHEY, CDR2 SVGAGI. The CDR3 region is CASSYREAGELFF. The CDR3 DNA is TGTGCCAGCAGTTACCGGGAGGCCGGGGAGCTGTTTTTT.